Below are 8 T cell receptor beta chains sequenced from a single sample in a study of blood T cell repertoires in COVID-19. This table comes from immunoSEQ multiplex PCR, and its TCRdb copy is limited to in-frame clones, with some not included. The sample carries 110,000 to 150,000 clones, 70% to 90% recorded once. Input material: peripheral blood. The receptors were sampled from a man between 70 and 80 years old with acute or convalescent COVID-19.

The V and J genes are TRBV9 and TRBJ1-1; D not certain. Trimming shortened V by 0 bases and J by 4 bases, and 7 bases separated the two germline ends. The germline gives CDR1 SGDLS, CDR2 YYNGEE. The CDR3 runs 13 residues. CDR3 region: CASSVATGTEAFF. DNA of the CDR3: TGTGCCAGCAGCGTAGCCACCGGCACTGAAGCTTTCTTT.

This chain uses TRBV28 with TRBJ2-3, with TRBD2 matching over 11 bases. The germline CDR1 and CDR2 sequences are MDHEN and SYDVKM. The ends lost 10 bases at V and 3 bases at J; junction bases unmatched: 18. CDR3 length: 18 residues. This CDR3 is CATPADYSGRAGTDTQYF. The CDR3 DNA is TGTGCCACCCCGGCCGACTATAGCGGGAGGGCGGGAACAGATACGCAGTATTTT.

The chain is built from TRBV6-5 and TRBJ2-1; 9 nucleotides line up with TRBD1. The CDR3 sequence is 15 residues long. J was trimmed by 7 bases and V by 9 bases; bases with no gene match: 13. Germline assignment: CDR1 MNHEY and CDR2 SVGAGI. The CDR3 sequence is CASNPDRGTFNEQFF. The DNA of the CDR3 is TGTGCCAGTAACCCGGACAGGGGCACGTTTAATGAGCAGTTCTTC.

This sequence joins TRBV13 and TRBJ1-5; maybe TRBD1 (6 bases). The CDR3 is 16 amino acids. Germline-derived CDR1 and CDR2 are PRHDT and FYEKMQ (reference sequence). V lost 5 bases and J 2 bases, leaving 16 bases between the germline ends. The CDR3 coding sequence is TGTGCCAGCAGCGTACAGGGTCTGGGGGGCAATCAGCCCCAGCATTTT. Translated, it gives CASSVQGLGGNQPQHF.

This clone has just one count. V and J are TRBV5-8 and TRBJ1-2; weak D call: TRBD1 (5 bases). This CDR3 is 13 amino acids long. Germline V gene data show CDR1 as SGHTS and CDR2 as YDEGEE. Between the trimmed V and J ends, which lost 5 bases and 2 bases, there was a span of 10 bases. CDR3: CASRYDRNYGYTF. CDR3 coding DNA: TGTGCCAGCAGATACGACAGAAACTATGGCTACACCTTC.

Details on this clone: The sample holds other DNA sequences that translate to the same CDR3. V gene TRBV18 combines with J gene TRBJ2-5, with a tentative D call TRBD1 (6 bases). The germline V gene has CDR1 KGHSH and CDR2 LQKENI. The V and J ends lost 3 bases and 1 base respectively, with 6 bases between them. The CDR3 has 13 residues. CDR3 sequence reads: CASSPDSQETQYF. CDR3 DNA sequence: TGTGCCAGCTCACCGGACAGCCAAGAGACCCAGTACTTC.

This chain links TRBV27 with TRBJ2-1, with 8 nucleotides matching TRBD2. V lost 3 bases and J lost 6; bases outside the gene matches: 7. This CDR3 is 15 amino acids long. Germline CDR1 MNHEY, CDR2 SMNVEV (reference sequence). The DNA of the CDR3 is TGTGCCAGCAGTTTCCGGCTAGCGGGCCTCAATGAGCAGTTCTTC. This gives the protein CASSFRLAGLNEQFF.

V and J are TRBV11-2 and TRBJ1-4, with no clear D. The CDR3 is made up of 13 amino acids. The germline CDR1 and CDR2 sequences are SGHAT and FQNNGV. V lost 4 bases and J lost 8, with 11 bases in between. CDR3 in DNA: TGTGCCAGCAGCTCAAACAGTCAAGAAAAACTGTTTTTT. Its translation is CASSSNSQEKLFF.